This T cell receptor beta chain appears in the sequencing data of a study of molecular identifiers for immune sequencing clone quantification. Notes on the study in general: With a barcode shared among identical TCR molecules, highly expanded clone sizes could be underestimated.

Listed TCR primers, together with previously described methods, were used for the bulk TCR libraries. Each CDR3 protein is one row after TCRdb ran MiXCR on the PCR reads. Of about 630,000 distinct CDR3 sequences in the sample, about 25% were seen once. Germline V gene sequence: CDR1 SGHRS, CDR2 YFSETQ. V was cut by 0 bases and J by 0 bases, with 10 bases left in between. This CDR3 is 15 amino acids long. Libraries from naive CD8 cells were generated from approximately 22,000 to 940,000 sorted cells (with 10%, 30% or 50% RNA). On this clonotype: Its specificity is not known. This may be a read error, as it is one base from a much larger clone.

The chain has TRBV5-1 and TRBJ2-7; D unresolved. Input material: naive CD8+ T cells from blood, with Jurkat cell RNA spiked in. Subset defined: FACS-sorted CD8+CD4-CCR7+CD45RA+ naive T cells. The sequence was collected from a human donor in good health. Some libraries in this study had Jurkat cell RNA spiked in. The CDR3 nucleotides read TGCGCCAGCAGCTTGGTGGCATCGGGCTCCTACGAGCAGTACTTC. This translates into CASSLVASGSYEQYF. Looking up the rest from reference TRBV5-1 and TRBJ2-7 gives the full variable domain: KAGVTQTPRYLIKTRGQQVTLSCSPISGHRSVSWYQQTPGQGLQFLFEYFSETQRNKGNFPGRFSGRQFSNSRSEMNVSTLELGDSALYLCASSLVASGSYEQYFGPGTRLTVT.